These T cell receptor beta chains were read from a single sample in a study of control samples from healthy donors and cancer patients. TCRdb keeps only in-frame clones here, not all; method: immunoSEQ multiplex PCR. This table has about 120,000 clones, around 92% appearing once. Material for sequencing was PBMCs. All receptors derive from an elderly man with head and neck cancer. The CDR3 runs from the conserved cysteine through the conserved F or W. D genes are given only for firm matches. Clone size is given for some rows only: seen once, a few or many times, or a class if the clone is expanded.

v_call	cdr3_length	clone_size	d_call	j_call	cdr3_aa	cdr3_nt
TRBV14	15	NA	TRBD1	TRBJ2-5	CASSDRTGNRETQYF	TGTGCCAGCAGCGACCGGACAGGGAACCGAGAGACCCAGTACTTC
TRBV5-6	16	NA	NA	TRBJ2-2	CASSLPGRQNTGELFF	TGTGCCAGCAGCCTTCCGGGACGGCAGAACACCGGGGAGCTGTTTTTT
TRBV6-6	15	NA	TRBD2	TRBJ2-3	CASSLTREGADTQYF	TGTGCCAGCAGTTTAACGCGGGAGGGCGCAGATACGCAGTATTTT
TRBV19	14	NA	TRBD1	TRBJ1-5	CASSTPDRDQPQHF	TGTGCCAGTAGTACCCCGGACAGGGATCAGCCCCAGCATTTT
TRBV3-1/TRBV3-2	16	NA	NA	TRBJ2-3	CASSPDWGTSTDTQYF	TGTGCCAGCAGCCCGGACTGGGGAACTAGCACAGATACGCAGTATTTT
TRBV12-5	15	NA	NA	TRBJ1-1	CASGLVLTGNTEAFF	TGTGCTAGTGGTTTGGTACTAACGGGGAACACTGAAGCTTTCTTT
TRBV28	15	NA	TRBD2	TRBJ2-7	CASSSASGIYYEQYF	TGTGCCAGCAGTTCGGCTAGCGGGATCTACTACGAGCAGTACTTC
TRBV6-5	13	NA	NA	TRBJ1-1	CASSYSTGAEAFF	TGTGCCAGCAGTTACTCGACAGGCGCTGAAGCTTTCTTT
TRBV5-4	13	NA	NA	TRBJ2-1	CASSGRQGGEQFF	TGTGCCAGCAGCGGAAGGCAAGGAGGTGAGCAGTTCTTC
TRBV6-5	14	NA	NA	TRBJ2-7	CASSYARIGFEQYF	TGTGCCAGCAGTTACGCCCGGATTGGTTTCGAGCAGTACTTC
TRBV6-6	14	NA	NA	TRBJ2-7	CASSPHGTYYEQYF	TGTGCCAGCAGTCCTCACGGGACTTATTACGAGCAGTACTTC
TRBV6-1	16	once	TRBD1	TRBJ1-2	CASSDTGTGKVRGYTF	TGTGCCAGCAGTGACACCGGGACAGGGAAGGTTCGTGGCTACACCTTC
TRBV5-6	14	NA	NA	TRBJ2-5	CASSSPSSQETQYF	TGTGCCAGCAGCTCCCCCTCGTCTCAAGAGACCCAGTACTTC
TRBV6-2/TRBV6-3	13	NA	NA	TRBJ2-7	CASSRGGVGEQYF	TGTGCCAGCAGCCGAGGGGGGGTTGGTGAGCAGTACTTC
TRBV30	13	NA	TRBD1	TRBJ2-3	CAWTRQGPDTQYF	TGTGCCTGGACGAGACAGGGGCCAGATACGCAGTATTTT
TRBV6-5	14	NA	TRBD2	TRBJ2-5	CASSYGGRGETQYF	TGTGCCAGCAGTTATGGCGGGAGAGGAGAGACCCAGTACTTC
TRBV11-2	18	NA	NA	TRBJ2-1	CASSSLAGITRRYNEQFF	TGTGCCAGCAGCTCCCTCGCGGGAATAACAAGGCGCTACAATGAGCAGTTCTTC
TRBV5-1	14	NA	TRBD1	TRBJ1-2	CASSPGQGHYGYTF	TGCGCCAGCAGCCCGGGACAGGGACACTATGGCTACACCTTC
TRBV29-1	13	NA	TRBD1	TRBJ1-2	CSVGTATNYGYTF	TGCAGCGTCGGGACAGCTACTAACTATGGCTACACCTTC
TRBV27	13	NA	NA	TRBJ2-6	CASRGSGANVLTF	TGTGCCAGCAGAGGGTCTGGGGCCAACGTCCTGACTTTC
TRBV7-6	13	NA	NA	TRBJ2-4	CASSLAEIGVQYF	TGTGCCAGCAGCTTAGCTGAGATTGGAGTTCAGTACTTC
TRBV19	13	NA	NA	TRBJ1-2	CASSIVAGDGYTF	TGTGCCAGTAGTATTGTAGCAGGGGATGGCTACACCTTC
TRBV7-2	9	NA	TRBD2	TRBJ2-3	CAGGDTQYF	TGTGCGGGAGGGGATACGCAGTATTTT
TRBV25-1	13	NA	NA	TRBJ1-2	CASTRGSNYGYTF	TGTGCCAGCACCCGGGGTTCTAACTATGGCTACACCTTC
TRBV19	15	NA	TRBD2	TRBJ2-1	CASSKGAGGMNEQFF	TGTGCCAGTAGTAAAGGAGCGGGAGGAATGAATGAGCAGTTCTTC
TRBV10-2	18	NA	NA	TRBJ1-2	CASSESRIPVTKHYGYTF	TGCGCCAGCAGTGAGTCGAGGATTCCCGTAACGAAACACTATGGCTACACCTTC
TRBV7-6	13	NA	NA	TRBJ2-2	CASSPLGTGELFF	TGTGCCAGCAGCCCACTGGGGACCGGGGAGCTGTTTTTT
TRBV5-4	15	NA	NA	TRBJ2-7	CASSSTGSPIHEQYF	TGTGCCAGCAGCTCCACCGGCTCTCCTATCCACGAGCAGTACTTC
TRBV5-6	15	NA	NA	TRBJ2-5	CASSRRGLPQETQYF	TGTGCCAGCAGCCGGCGTGGACTACCTCAAGAGACCCAGTACTTC
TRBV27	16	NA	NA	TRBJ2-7	CASSSPSRAQGNEQYF	TGTGCCAGCAGTTCCCCCAGCCGGGCGCAGGGGAACGAGCAGTACTTC
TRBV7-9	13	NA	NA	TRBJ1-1	CASSGQGGTEAFF	TGTGCCAGCAGCGGGCAGGGCGGTACTGAAGCTTTCTTT
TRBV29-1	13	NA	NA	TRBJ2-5	CSAGPRFQETQYF	TGCAGCGCTGGACCGCGATTCCAAGAGACCCAGTACTTC
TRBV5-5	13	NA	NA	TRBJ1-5	CASSFGGAEPQHF	TGTGCCAGCAGCTTCGGAGGGGCCGAGCCCCAGCATTTT
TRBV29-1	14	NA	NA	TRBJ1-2	CSVEAEGANYGYTF	TGCAGCGTTGAAGCTGAAGGGGCTAACTATGGCTACACCTTC
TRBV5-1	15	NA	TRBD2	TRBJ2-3	CASREGLVPGDTQYF	TGCGCCAGCAGAGAAGGACTAGTCCCCGGAGATACGCAGTATTTT
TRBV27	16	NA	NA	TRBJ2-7	CASSLIGAPARYEQYF	TGTGCCAGCAGTTTAATTGGGGCTCCCGCTCGCTACGAGCAGTACTTC
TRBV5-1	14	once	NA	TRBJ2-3	CASSLWGRADTQYF	TGCGCCAGCAGCTTGTGGGGTAGGGCAGATACGCAGTATTTT
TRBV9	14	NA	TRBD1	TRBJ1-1	CASSPRQGRTEAFF	TGTGCCAGCAGCCCTAGACAGGGACGCACTGAAGCTTTCTTT
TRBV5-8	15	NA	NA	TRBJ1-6	CASSPTRAYNSPLHF	TGTGCCAGCAGCCCAACCAGAGCCTATAATTCACCCCTCCACTTT
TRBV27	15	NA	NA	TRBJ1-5	CASSPRRGVDQPQHF	TGTGCCAGCAGTCCCAGACGGGGGGTGGATCAGCCCCAGCATTTT